These 7 T cell receptor beta chains share one sample of origin, sequenced in a study of PD-1 blockade in mismatch repair-deficient tumors. The repertoire was sequenced with immunoSEQ multiplex PCR; TCRdb's copy has only in-frame clones and lacks some. Of about 120,000 clones detected, almost 90% appear once; the ten largest clones hold 10% to 15%. The sample consisted of peripheral blood, taken just under 74 weeks after starting pembrolizumab. These receptor sequences come from an adult with mismatch repair-deficient cancer.

CDR3 in amino acids: CASRGDYYEQYF. The CDR3 DNA sequence: TGTGCCAGCAGGGGGGATTACTACGAGCAGTACTTC. The chain combines TRBV11-2 with TRBJ2-7; D tentatively reads TRBD1 or TRBD2 (5 bases each). The CDR3 is made up of 12 amino acids. The V end lost 6 bases, the J end lost 3 bases, and 9 bases lay between the germline ends. The germline gives CDR1 SGHAT, CDR2 FQNNGV.

The genes are TRBV28 and TRBJ2-3; no clear D. Between the trimmed V and J ends, which lost 3 bases and 7 bases, there was a span of 14 bases. Per germline, CDR1 MDHEN and CDR2 SYDVKM. The CDR3 is made up of 14 amino acids. The CDR3: CASSFLSRPYTQYF. CDR3 bases: TGTGCCAGCAGTTTCTTAAGTCGGCCCTATACGCAGTATTTT.

This clone was seen a single time. CDR3 DNA: TGTGCCAGCAGCGCTAGCGGGAGAATTCCAAGTGAGCAGTTCTTC. This translates into CASSASGRIPSEQFF. The rearrangement links TRBV9 to TRBJ2-1, with 10 bases matching TRBD2. This CDR3 is built from 15 residues. Germline CDR1 reads SGDLS; CDR2 reads YYNGEE. V lost 3 bases and J lost 9; bases outside the gene matches: 9.

The V and J genes are TRBV29-1 and TRBJ2-6; the D gene is possibly TRBD2 (5 bases). The CDR3 contains 17 residues. Trimming removed 6 bases from V and 0 bases from J, with 18 bases in between. CDR1 is SQVTM and CDR2 is ANQGSEA in the germline V gene. The CDR3 is CSVGRTGKGSGANVLTF. DNA for the CDR3: TGCAGCGTAGGGCGGACGGGGAAAGGCTCTGGGGCCAACGTCCTGACTTTC.

The chain joins TRBV9 to TRBJ2-3, with a possible D match to TRBD2 (6 bases). The CDR3 runs 16 residues. The germline CDR1 and CDR2 sequences are SGDLS and YYNGEE. Between the trimmed V and J ends, which lost 0 bases and 1 base, there was a span of 12 bases. CDR3 sequence: CASSVAGGTGTDTQYF. CDR3 nucleotides: TGTGCCAGCAGCGTAGCAGGCGGGACCGGCACAGATACGCAGTATTTT.

This chain connects TRBV10-3 to TRBJ2-1, with no clear D. Germline values: CDR1 ENHRY, CDR2 SYGVKD. Deletions cut 1 base from V and 0 bases from J, with 7 bases between. The CDR3 sequence is 15 residues long. Here the CDR3 reads CAISEYASSYNEQFF. The CDR3 DNA reads TGTGCCATCAGTGAGTATGCCAGCTCCTACAATGAGCAGTTCTTC.

The chain carries TRBV29-1 and TRBJ1-4; a weak D match, TRBD1 (6 bases). The CDR3 loop spans 15 amino acids. V gave up 3 bases and J gave up 1 base, with 12 bases separating them. Germline loops: CDR1 SQVTM, CDR2 ANQGSEA. CDR3 amino acids: CSVDGGQGTNEKLFF. The CDR3 DNA is TGCAGCGTTGACGGGGGGCAGGGAACTAATGAAAAACTGTTTTTT.